These T cell receptor beta chains were read from a single sample in a study of T-cell memory formation after mild COVID-19. TCRdb redid the calling of the 5' RACE reads with MiXCR, one entry per CDR3 protein. The repertoire holds under 550,000 distinct CDR3 sequences, with about 20% as singletons. The material sequenced was PBMCs or a T cell subset sorted from them (not recorded which). All receptors come from an adult woman who had mild COVID-19 (a few samples of this study predate the infection). Cell type and time point are not known. The CDR3 runs from the conserved cysteine through the conserved F or W. A D gene is named only where the DNA matches it firmly. Rows give clone size only sometimes, using once, few, many, or a class for an expanded clone.

len	abundance	v_gene	j_gene	d_gene	CDR3nt	CDR3aa
16	.	TRBV5-1	TRBJ2-3	.	TGCGCCAGCAGCTCGGCGACAGCGGCTGGACGCGATACGCAGTATTTT	CASSSATAAGRDTQYF
14	.	TRBV18	TRBJ1-1	.	TGTGCCAGCTCAATGGGCAGTCGGAACACTGAAGCTTTCTTT	CASSMGSRNTEAFF
15	few	TRBV4-1	TRBJ2-1	.	TGCGCCAGCAGCCAAGTAACGGTGGGTTACAATGAGCAGTTCTTC	CASSQVTVGYNEQFF
13	.	TRBV11-2	TRBJ1-1	.	TGTGCCAGCAGCTTACCGGCGGACACTGAAGCTTTCTTT	CASSLPADTEAFF
13	.	TRBV5-1	TRBJ2-7	.	TGCGCCAGCAGCTTGGCCGAAGGCTACGAGCAGTACTTC	CASSLAEGYEQYF
15	.	TRBV7-6	TRBJ2-7	.	TGTGCCAGCAGCTTAACAGCAGACTATACCTACGAGCAGTACTTC	CASSLTADYTYEQYF
13	many	TRBV7-3	TRBJ1-5	.	TGTGCCAGCAGTCAGGGGATCAATCAGCCCCAGCATTTT	CASSQGINQPQHF
16	few	TRBV7-9	TRBJ1-5	TRBD1	TGTGCCAGCAGCCCCCTTGGACAGGGGGCAGGTCAGCCCCAGCATTTT	CASSPLGQGAGQPQHF
17	.	TRBV5-1	TRBJ2-1	TRBD2	TGCGCCAGCAGCTTGTGGACTAGCGATCGTTTCTACAATGAGCAGTTCTTC	CASSLWTSDRFYNEQFF
14	few	TRBV7-2	TRBJ2-1	.	TGTGCCAGCAGCTTAAGTACTGGACGAGCGGGGCAGTTCTTC	CASSLSTGRAGQFF
13	many	TRBV29-1	TRBJ1-5	TRBD1	TGCAGCGTTTCCCAGGGGGCGCGGCAGCCCCAGCATTTT	CSVSQGARQPQHF